Below, one T cell receptor (beta chain) is given with its context. Its antigen is currently unknown. This sample is drawn from a study of blood T cells in healthy people across ages. Study-level information: With template switching, about one barcoded beta molecule was captured per two T cells. Study-level findings and limits: Investigators treated diversity estimates from one million T cells as underestimates.

The CDR3 consists of 15 residues. The germline CDR1 and CDR2 sequences are SEHNR and FQNEAQ (reference sequence). The germline V and J ends were trimmed by 1 base and 0 bases, with 7 bases remaining between them. Next came a second PCR, run for roughly 6 to 11 cycles, which used a sample-barcoded 5' primer along with a J-beta primer mix. Tagging of each cDNA molecule was performed by a template-switch adaptor with 12 random nucleotides. TCRdb reprocessed the 5' RACE reads via MiXCR and lists one record per CDR3 protein. The sample carries around 1.5 million distinct CDR3 sequences, 55% to 75% recorded once. Caucasian individuals from Russia who were healthy and aged roughly 6 to 100 acted as donors.

This sequence was found in a man aged 18 to 30 in good health. The V gene is TRBV7-9, the J gene TRBJ1-3; D is undetermined. Material: blood. As DNA, the CDR3 is TGTGCCAGCAGCTTAGAAGGGCGCTCTGGAAACACCATATATTTT. Its translation: CASSLEGRSGNTIYF.